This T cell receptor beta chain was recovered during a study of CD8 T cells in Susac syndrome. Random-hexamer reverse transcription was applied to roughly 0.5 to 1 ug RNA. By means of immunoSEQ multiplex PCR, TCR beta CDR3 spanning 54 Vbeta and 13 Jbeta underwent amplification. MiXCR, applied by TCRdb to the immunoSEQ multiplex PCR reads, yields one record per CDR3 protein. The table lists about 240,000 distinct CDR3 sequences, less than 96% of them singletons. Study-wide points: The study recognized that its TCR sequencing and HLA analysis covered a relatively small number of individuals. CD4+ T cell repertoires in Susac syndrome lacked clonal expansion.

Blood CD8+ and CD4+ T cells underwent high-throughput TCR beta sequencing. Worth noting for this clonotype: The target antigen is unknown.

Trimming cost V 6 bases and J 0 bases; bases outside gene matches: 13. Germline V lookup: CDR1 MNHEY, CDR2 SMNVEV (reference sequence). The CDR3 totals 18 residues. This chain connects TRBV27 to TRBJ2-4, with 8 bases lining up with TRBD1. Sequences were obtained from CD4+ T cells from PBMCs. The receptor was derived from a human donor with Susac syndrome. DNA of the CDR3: TGTGCCAGCAGGCTAACCGGGACAGGCCAACTAGCCAAAAACATTCAGTACTTC. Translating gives CASRLTGTGQLAKNIQYF.